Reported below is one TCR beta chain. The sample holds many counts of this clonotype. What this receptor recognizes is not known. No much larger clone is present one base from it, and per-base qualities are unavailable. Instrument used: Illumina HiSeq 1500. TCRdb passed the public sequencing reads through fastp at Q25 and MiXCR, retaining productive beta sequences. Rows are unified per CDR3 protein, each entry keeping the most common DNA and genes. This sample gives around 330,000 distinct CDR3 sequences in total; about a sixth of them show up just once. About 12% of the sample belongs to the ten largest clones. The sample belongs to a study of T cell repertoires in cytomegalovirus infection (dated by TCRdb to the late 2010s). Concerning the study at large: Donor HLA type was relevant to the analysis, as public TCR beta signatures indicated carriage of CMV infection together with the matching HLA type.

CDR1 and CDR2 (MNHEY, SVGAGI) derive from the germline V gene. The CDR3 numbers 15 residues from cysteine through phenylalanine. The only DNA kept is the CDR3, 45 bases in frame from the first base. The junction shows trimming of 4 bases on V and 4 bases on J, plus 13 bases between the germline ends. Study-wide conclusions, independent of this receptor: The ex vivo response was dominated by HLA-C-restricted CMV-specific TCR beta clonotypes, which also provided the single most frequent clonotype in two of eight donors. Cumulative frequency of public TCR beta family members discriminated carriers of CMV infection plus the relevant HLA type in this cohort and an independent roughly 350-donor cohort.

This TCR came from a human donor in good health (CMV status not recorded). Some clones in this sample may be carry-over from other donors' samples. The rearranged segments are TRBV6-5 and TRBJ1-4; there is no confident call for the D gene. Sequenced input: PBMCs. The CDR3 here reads CASSSFAALNEKLFF. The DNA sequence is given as TGTGCCAGCAGTTCTTTTGCAGCCCTTAATGAAAAACTGTTTTTT.